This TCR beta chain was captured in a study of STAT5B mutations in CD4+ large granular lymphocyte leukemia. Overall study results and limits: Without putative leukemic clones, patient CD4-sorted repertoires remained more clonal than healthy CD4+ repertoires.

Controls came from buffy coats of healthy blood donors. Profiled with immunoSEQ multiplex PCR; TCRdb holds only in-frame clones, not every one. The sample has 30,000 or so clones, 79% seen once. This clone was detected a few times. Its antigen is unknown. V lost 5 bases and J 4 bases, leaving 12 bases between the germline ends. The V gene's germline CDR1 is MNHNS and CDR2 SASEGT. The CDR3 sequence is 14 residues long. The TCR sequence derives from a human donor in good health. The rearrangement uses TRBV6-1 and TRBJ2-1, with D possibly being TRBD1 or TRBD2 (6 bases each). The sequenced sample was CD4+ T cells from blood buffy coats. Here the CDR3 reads CASSRGGGYNEQFF. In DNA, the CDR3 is TGTGCCAGCAGTCGCGGAGGGGGATACAATGAGCAGTTCTTC.